These 11 T cell receptor beta chains were sequenced from one sample in a study of blood T cell repertoires in COVID-19. The method was immunoSEQ multiplex PCR; TCRdb's version includes in-frame clones alone and lacks a portion of them. The sample consists of under 200,000 clones, 80% to 85% of them appearing once. Sample: peripheral blood. These receptor sequences come from a human donor with acute or convalescent COVID-19. The donor label of this sample is uncertain.

V gene TRBV5-1 combines with J gene TRBJ2-4; weak D call: TRBD2 (6 bases). The germline V and J ends were trimmed by 0 bases and 9 bases, with 10 bases remaining between them. Germline values: CDR1 SGHRS, CDR2 YFSETQ. The CDR3 contains 13 residues. The CDR3 protein is CASSLEPGSIQYF. CDR3 DNA: TGCGCCAGCAGCTTGGAGCCCGGGAGCATTCAGTACTTC.

This clone was seen ten or more times. This rearrangement joins TRBV6-5 to TRBJ2-5, with 7 bases lining up with TRBD1. Trimming took 6 bases from V and 2 from J; bases not matched to a gene: 6. This CDR3 contains 14 residues. CDR1 and CDR2 from the germline V gene are MNHEY and SVGAGI. CDR3 residues: CASSAGQAQETQYF. In nucleotides, the CDR3 is TGTGCCAGCAGCGCCGGACAGGCGCAAGAGACCCAGTACTTC.

V and J are TRBV5-1 and TRBJ2-1; 9 nucleotides agree with TRBD2. The germline gives CDR1 SGHRS, CDR2 YFSETQ. Losses at the gene ends were 1 base for V and 0 bases for J; bases not matched to a gene: 11. The CDR3 length is 19 residues. The CDR3 reads CASSLSGSGSKSSYNEQFF. CDR3 nucleotide sequence: TGCGCCAGCAGCTTGTCGGGTAGCGGGAGTAAGAGCTCCTACAATGAGCAGTTCTTC.

This sequence joins TRBV5-4 and TRBJ1-2; 7 nucleotides align to TRBD1. V was clipped by 3 bases and J by 4 bases; unmatched bases: 9. The length of the CDR3 is 15 residues. Germline-derived CDR1 and CDR2 are SGHNT and YYREEE (reference sequence). The CDR3 coding sequence is TGTGCCAGCAGCTCCGGTGGAGGGGGCGCCTATGGCTACACCTTC. Protein: CASSSGGGGAYGYTF.

The rearrangement links TRBV2 to TRBJ1-1; D gene uncertain. Trimming pared 6 bases from V and 3 bases from J, leaving 8 bases between. Germline V gives CDR1 SNHLY, CDR2 FYNNEI. The CDR3 contains 12 residues. CDR3 amino acids: CASRRRDTEAFF. The CDR3 coding sequence is TGTGCCAGCAGGCGGAGGGACACTGAAGCTTTCTTT.

V is TRBV18 and J is TRBJ2-1; TRBD1 might be the D (5 bases). Trimming removed 5 bases from V and 0 bases from J, with 17 bases in between. The CDR3 covers 17 residues. CDR1 and CDR2 (germline): KGHSH, LQKENI. The CDR3 region has the DNA TGTGCCAGCTCAACCTTGGACACTTTTCGCTCCTACAATGAGCAGTTCTTC. Protein product: CASSTLDTFRSYNEQFF.

This chain uses TRBV28 with TRBJ2-7, with D unresolved. Germline V gene sequence: CDR1 MDHEN, CDR2 SYDVKM. The CDR3 is made up of 14 amino acids. The ends were cut back, 3 bases at V and 2 bases at J, with 11 bases in the middle. The chain's CDR3 is CASSFLLQPYEQYF. Here the CDR3 DNA reads TGTGCCAGCAGTTTCCTTCTACAGCCCTACGAGCAGTACTTC.

The rearrangement uses TRBV19 and TRBJ1-2; possibly TRBD1 for D (5 bases). In germline, CDR1 is LNHDA, CDR2 SQIVND (reference sequence). This CDR3 has 14 residues. Trimming shortened V by 2 bases and J by 7 bases, and 14 bases separated the two germline ends. The DNA of the CDR3 is TGTGCCAGTAGTATAAGGGAGGGGCTGCGTGGCTACACCTTC. The encoded protein is CASSIREGLRGYTF.

The chain recombines TRBV3-1 (or the pseudogene TRBV3-2) with TRBJ2-1; TRBD2 matches at 8 bases. The CDR3 runs 16 residues. From germline, CDR1 is LGHDT and CDR2 YNNKEL (reference sequence). V lost 1 base and J lost 5; bases outside the gene matches: 7. CDR3 DNA sequence: TGTGCCAGCAGCCAAGTCAGCGGGAGAAACCACAATGAGCAGTTCTTC. It translates to CASSQVSGRNHNEQFF.

This clone was seen a single time. In DNA form, the CDR3 reads TGTGCCAGCAGGCGGTGGGGGGGGTCCTCCTACGAGCAGTACTTC. It is translated as CASRRWGGSSYEQYF. The chain carries TRBV5-8 and TRBJ2-7, with 7 bases lining up with TRBD2. The germline gives CDR1 SGHTS, CDR2 YDEGEE. This CDR3 is 15 amino acids long. The J segment lost 0 bases and the V segment lost 5 bases, leaving 8 bases of the junction unmatched.

The rearrangement uses TRBV28 and TRBJ2-2; the D gene is possibly TRBD2 (5 bases). The CDR3 runs to 15 residues. The V gene lost 6 bases and the J gene lost 4 bases, with 15 bases spanning the gap. Per the germline V gene, CDR1 is MDHEN and CDR2 is SYDVKM. CDR3 DNA: TGTGCCAGCAGCCCTCCTAGAGGAGGCACCGGGGAGCTGTTTTTT. Encoded protein: CASSPPRGGTGELFF.